This is a list of T cell receptor beta chains from one sample in a study of T cell responses to AZD1222 COVID-19 vaccine. Here immunoSEQ multiplex PCR was the method, and the copy in TCRdb shows in-frame clones only, minus some. This repertoire shows 110,000 to 150,000 clones, over 85% found once; its top ten account for under 6.5%. This sample comprised peripheral blood, obtained on day 0 of AZD1222 vaccination. Receptors originate from an adult in good health. CDR3s include the opening cysteine and the closing phenylalanine or tryptophan. The D gene is left open where the match is weak. The listing skips clone size in some rows; elsewhere it reads once, few, many or a size class.

v_call: TRBV12-5
d_call: -
clone_size: -
cdr3_length: 14
j_call: TRBJ1-5
cdr3_nt: TGTGCTAGTGCCCCCGACACTAGCAATCAGCCCCAGCATTTT
cdr3_aa: CASAPDTSNQPQHF

v_call: TRBV5-1
d_call: TRBD1
clone_size: -
cdr3_length: 14
j_call: TRBJ1-4
cdr3_nt: TGCGCCAGCAGCAAGGGACAGGGGGATGAAAAACTGTTTTTT
cdr3_aa: CASSKGQGDEKLFF

v_call: TRBV5-4
d_call: -
clone_size: -
cdr3_length: 14
j_call: TRBJ2-1
cdr3_nt: TGTGCCAGCGATAGGGACGGAGGGAACAATGAGCAGTTCTTC
cdr3_aa: CASDRDGGNNEQFF

v_call: TRBV11-2
d_call: -
clone_size: -
cdr3_length: 14
j_call: TRBJ1-2
cdr3_nt: TGTGCCAGCAGCTTAGATCGGGGACACGGACCTTTGACCTTC
cdr3_aa: CASSLDRGHGPLTF

v_call: TRBV19
d_call: TRBD1
clone_size: -
cdr3_length: 15
j_call: TRBJ1-3
cdr3_nt: TGTGCCAGTAGCCTTACAGGGGCCTCTGGAAACACCATATATTTT
cdr3_aa: CASSLTGASGNTIYF

v_call: TRBV6-5
d_call: -
clone_size: -
cdr3_length: 13
j_call: TRBJ2-1
cdr3_nt: TGTGCCAGCAGTTACGGCCCGTACAATGAGCAGTTCTTC
cdr3_aa: CASSYGPYNEQFF

v_call: TRBV7-9
d_call: TRBD1
clone_size: -
cdr3_length: 13
j_call: TRBJ2-7
cdr3_nt: TGTGCCAGCAGCGATCGGACAGGGGTCGAGCAGTACTTC
cdr3_aa: CASSDRTGVEQYF

v_call: TRBV3-1/TRBV3-2
d_call: TRBD2
clone_size: -
cdr3_length: 16
j_call: TRBJ2-7
cdr3_nt: TGTGCCAGCAGCCCCGTTAGCGGGAGGGCCTCCTACGAGCAGTACTTC
cdr3_aa: CASSPVSGRASYEQYF

v_call: TRBV7-9
d_call: -
clone_size: -
cdr3_length: 16
j_call: TRBJ1-2
cdr3_nt: TGTGCCAGCAGACCTACCCAATGGGGCCCTCCCTATGGCTACACCTTC
cdr3_aa: CASRPTQWGPPYGYTF

v_call: TRBV19
d_call: -
clone_size: few
cdr3_length: 14
j_call: TRBJ1-3
cdr3_nt: TGTGCCAGTAGGTCAGCTAATAGTGGAAACACCATATATTTT
cdr3_aa: CASRSANSGNTIYF

v_call: TRBV30
d_call: TRBD2
clone_size: -
cdr3_length: 16
j_call: TRBJ2-1
cdr3_nt: TGTGCCTGGAGTGTACTCGCGCGGGAGGCTGGGGATGAGCAGTTCTTC
cdr3_aa: CAWSVLAREAGDEQFF

v_call: TRBV29-1
d_call: -
clone_size: -
cdr3_length: 15
j_call: TRBJ2-3
cdr3_nt: TGCAGCGTTGAACCGGCTTCAGGGGGCACAGATACGCAGTATTTT
cdr3_aa: CSVEPASGGTDTQYF

v_call: TRBV3-1/TRBV3-2
d_call: -
clone_size: -
cdr3_length: 16
j_call: TRBJ1-2
cdr3_nt: TGTGCCAGCAGCCAAGGTCTTTCCAGGGGTAACTATGGCTACACCTTC
cdr3_aa: CASSQGLSRGNYGYTF

v_call: TRBV30
d_call: -
clone_size: once
cdr3_length: 11
j_call: TRBJ1-2
cdr3_nt: TGTGCCTGGAGTGAGGGCGGTGGCTACACCTTC
cdr3_aa: CAWSEGGGYTF

v_call: TRBV4-1
d_call: -
clone_size: -
cdr3_length: 16
j_call: TRBJ1-3
cdr3_nt: TGCGCCAGCAGCCAAGCGAATCTCCCCACTGGAAACACCATATATTTT
cdr3_aa: CASSQANLPTGNTIYF

v_call: TRBV18
d_call: -
clone_size: -
cdr3_length: 12
j_call: TRBJ2-7
cdr3_nt: TGTGCCAGCTCACCAGATAACTACGAGCAGTACTTC
cdr3_aa: CASSPDNYEQYF

v_call: TRBV6-2/TRBV6-3
d_call: -
clone_size: -
cdr3_length: 17
j_call: TRBJ2-7
cdr3_nt: TGTGCCAGCAGCACCGGGCAAATCCTTGACGGGGCCTACGAGCAGTACTTC
cdr3_aa: CASSTGQILDGAYEQYF

v_call: TRBV7-2
d_call: -
clone_size: -
cdr3_length: 14
j_call: TRBJ2-1
cdr3_nt: TGTGCCAGCAGCTTAAGTACTAGGCGCGATGAGCAGTTCTTC
cdr3_aa: CASSLSTRRDEQFF

v_call: TRBV27
d_call: -
clone_size: -
cdr3_length: 15
j_call: TRBJ2-7
cdr3_nt: TGTGCCAGCAGTTTTATGACAGAAGGGAGGTGGGAGCAGTACTTC
cdr3_aa: CASSFMTEGRWEQYF

v_call: TRBV19
d_call: -
clone_size: -
cdr3_length: 17
j_call: TRBJ2-7
cdr3_nt: TGTGCCAGTAGTATTGGTTCGGGGCGAGCCGGGAACTACGAGCAGTACTTC
cdr3_aa: CASSIGSGRAGNYEQYF

v_call: TRBV7-3
d_call: -
clone_size: -
cdr3_length: 14
j_call: TRBJ1-1
cdr3_nt: TGTGCCAGTAGCTTAACTCTCGGAAACACTGAAGCTTTCTTT
cdr3_aa: CASSLTLGNTEAFF

v_call: TRBV13
d_call: TRBD1
clone_size: -
cdr3_length: 14
j_call: TRBJ1-4
cdr3_nt: TGTGCCAGCAGCTTAGGGACAGGGAACGAAAAACTGTTTTTT
cdr3_aa: CASSLGTGNEKLFF

v_call: TRBV30
d_call: TRBD1
clone_size: -
cdr3_length: 14
j_call: TRBJ2-7
cdr3_nt: TGTGCCTGGACCGACAGGGGGGCGTCCTACGAGCAGTACTTC
cdr3_aa: CAWTDRGASYEQYF

v_call: TRBV28
d_call: -
clone_size: -
cdr3_length: 13
j_call: TRBJ1-5
cdr3_nt: TGTGCCAGCAAGGGGAGGGTTGAGCAGCCCCAGCATTTT
cdr3_aa: CASKGRVEQPQHF

v_call: TRBV7-9
d_call: -
clone_size: -
cdr3_length: 14
j_call: TRBJ2-1
cdr3_nt: TGTGCCAGCAGCTTAGGGGGGATTAACAATGAGCAGTTCTTC
cdr3_aa: CASSLGGINNEQFF

v_call: TRBV4-1
d_call: TRBD1
clone_size: -
cdr3_length: 15
j_call: TRBJ1-4
cdr3_nt: TGCGCCAGCAGCCAAGGGAGGACAGGGTTCGTAAAACTGTTTTTT
cdr3_aa: CASSQGRTGFVKLFF

v_call: TRBV6-1
d_call: -
clone_size: once
cdr3_length: 16
j_call: TRBJ1-1
cdr3_nt: TGTGCCAGCAGTGAAGCGCTCCGGGCGGAGTACACTGAAGCTTTCTTT
cdr3_aa: CASSEALRAEYTEAFF

v_call: TRBV2
d_call: -
clone_size: -
cdr3_length: 11
j_call: TRBJ2-5
cdr3_nt: TGTGCCAGCACTTTCCAAGAGACCCAGTACTTC
cdr3_aa: CASTFQETQYF

v_call: TRBV7-6
d_call: -
clone_size: once
cdr3_length: 13
j_call: TRBJ2-7
cdr3_nt: TGTGCCAGCAGCCGACGGGGTCGGGACGAGCAGTACTTC
cdr3_aa: CASSRRGRDEQYF

v_call: TRBV12-3/TRBV12-4
d_call: -
clone_size: few
cdr3_length: 11
j_call: TRBJ2-7
cdr3_nt: TGTGCCAGCAGTGGAGAAAACGAGCAGTACTTC
cdr3_aa: CASSGENEQYF

v_call: TRBV5-1
d_call: -
clone_size: -
cdr3_length: 14
j_call: TRBJ1-1
cdr3_nt: TGCGCCAGCAGCTTGGATGCAGGGTTTGGTGAAGCTTTCTTT
cdr3_aa: CASSLDAGFGEAFF

v_call: TRBV12-3/TRBV12-4
d_call: -
clone_size: -
cdr3_length: 13
j_call: TRBJ2-2
cdr3_nt: TGTGCCAGCAGGTTTTCTAACACCGGGGAGCTGTTTTTT
cdr3_aa: CASRFSNTGELFF

v_call: TRBV2
d_call: -
clone_size: -
cdr3_length: 13
j_call: TRBJ1-3
cdr3_nt: TGTGCCGTCGAAGGGAGGTCTGGAAACACCATATATTTT
cdr3_aa: CAVEGRSGNTIYF

v_call: TRBV2
d_call: -
clone_size: -
cdr3_length: 14
j_call: TRBJ1-5
cdr3_nt: TGTGCCAGCAAATTTGGCACCATCAATCAGCCCCAGCATTTT
cdr3_aa: CASKFGTINQPQHF

v_call: TRBV19
d_call: TRBD2
clone_size: -
cdr3_length: 15
j_call: TRBJ2-3
cdr3_nt: TGTGCCAGTAGTATTAGCGGGGGAGGGGCAGATACGCAGTATTTT
cdr3_aa: CASSISGGGADTQYF

v_call: TRBV5-1
d_call: TRBD1
clone_size: once
cdr3_length: 15
j_call: TRBJ1-1
cdr3_nt: TGCGCCAGCAGACCGAGGACAGGGGGTGGCACTGAAGCTTTCTTT
cdr3_aa: CASRPRTGGGTEAFF

v_call: TRBV19
d_call: -
clone_size: -
cdr3_length: 16
j_call: TRBJ1-2
cdr3_nt: TGTGCCAGTAGTGAGGGCCAGGACCACGTTCGCTATGGCTACACCTTC
cdr3_aa: CASSEGQDHVRYGYTF

v_call: TRBV7-8
d_call: -
clone_size: -
cdr3_length: 15
j_call: TRBJ2-2
cdr3_nt: TGTGCCAGCAGCTTAGTTAGACTCAACACCGGGGAGCTGTTTTTT
cdr3_aa: CASSLVRLNTGELFF

v_call: TRBV5-1
d_call: TRBD2
clone_size: -
cdr3_length: 15
j_call: TRBJ2-5
cdr3_nt: TGCGCCAGCAGCATAGGACTAGCGGTCCAAGAGACCCAGTACTTC
cdr3_aa: CASSIGLAVQETQYF

v_call: TRBV12-3/TRBV12-4
d_call: -
clone_size: -
cdr3_length: 13
j_call: TRBJ1-5
cdr3_nt: TGTGCCAGCAGTTACGGCGGAAATCAGCCCCAGCATTTT
cdr3_aa: CASSYGGNQPQHF

v_call: TRBV2
d_call: TRBD2
clone_size: -
cdr3_length: 15
j_call: TRBJ2-7
cdr3_nt: TGTGCCAGCAGTTGGACTAGCGGGAGTGACTACGAGCAGTACTTC
cdr3_aa: CASSWTSGSDYEQYF

v_call: TRBV7-8
d_call: -
clone_size: -
cdr3_length: 13
j_call: TRBJ1-2
cdr3_nt: TGTGCCAGCAGCCCACCCGGCAGGGTAGGCTACACCTTC
cdr3_aa: CASSPPGRVGYTF

v_call: TRBV19
d_call: TRBD1
clone_size: -
cdr3_length: 14
j_call: TRBJ1-4
cdr3_nt: TGTGCCAGTCAACCGGGACAGGGGGATGAAAAACTGTTTTTT
cdr3_aa: CASQPGQGDEKLFF

v_call: TRBV7-9
d_call: -
clone_size: -
cdr3_length: 16
j_call: TRBJ2-7
cdr3_nt: TGTGCCAGCAGCTTAGCGCGGGACCGGAGCTCCTACGAGCAGTACTTC
cdr3_aa: CASSLARDRSSYEQYF

v_call: TRBV10-1
d_call: -
clone_size: -
cdr3_length: 14
j_call: TRBJ2-7
cdr3_nt: TGCGCCAGCAGCGCGGACACGGGATCCTACGAGCAGTACTTC
cdr3_aa: CASSADTGSYEQYF

v_call: TRBV3-1/TRBV3-2
d_call: -
clone_size: -
cdr3_length: 14
j_call: TRBJ2-3
cdr3_nt: TGTGCCAGCAGCCAAGTTGCTAGTACAGATACGCAGTATTTT
cdr3_aa: CASSQVASTDTQYF

v_call: TRBV28
d_call: -
clone_size: -
cdr3_length: 15
j_call: TRBJ2-2
cdr3_nt: TGTGCCAGCAGTTTAGGTCCTAGCTACACCGGGGAGCTGTTTTTT
cdr3_aa: CASSLGPSYTGELFF

v_call: TRBV7-9
d_call: -
clone_size: once
cdr3_length: 16
j_call: TRBJ2-1
cdr3_nt: TGTGCCAGCAGCTTAGGGTCGGCTAGCTCCTACAATGAGCAGTTCTTC
cdr3_aa: CASSLGSASSYNEQFF

v_call: TRBV5-1
d_call: -
clone_size: once
cdr3_length: 13
j_call: TRBJ1-1
cdr3_nt: TGCGCCAGCAGCACCCAACAGGGCACTGAAGCTTTCTTT
cdr3_aa: CASSTQQGTEAFF

v_call: TRBV5-1
d_call: -
clone_size: -
cdr3_length: 15
j_call: TRBJ1-2
cdr3_nt: TGCGCCAGCAGCTTGGACCCAGGGCCTAACTATGGCTACACCTTC
cdr3_aa: CASSLDPGPNYGYTF

v_call: TRBV10-3
d_call: -
clone_size: -
cdr3_length: 14
j_call: TRBJ1-2
cdr3_nt: TGTGCCATCAGTGGTGGGCCGATCGAGTATGGCTACACCTTC
cdr3_aa: CAISGGPIEYGYTF

v_call: TRBV19
d_call: -
clone_size: -
cdr3_length: 15
j_call: TRBJ2-6
cdr3_nt: TGTGCCAGTAGTATGACGGCAGCCGGGGCCAACGTCCTGACTTTC
cdr3_aa: CASSMTAAGANVLTF

v_call: TRBV27
d_call: -
clone_size: -
cdr3_length: 13
j_call: TRBJ1-4
cdr3_nt: TGTGCCAGCAGTCCCGGGTTCGGGGGGGAACTGTTTTTT
cdr3_aa: CASSPGFGGELFF